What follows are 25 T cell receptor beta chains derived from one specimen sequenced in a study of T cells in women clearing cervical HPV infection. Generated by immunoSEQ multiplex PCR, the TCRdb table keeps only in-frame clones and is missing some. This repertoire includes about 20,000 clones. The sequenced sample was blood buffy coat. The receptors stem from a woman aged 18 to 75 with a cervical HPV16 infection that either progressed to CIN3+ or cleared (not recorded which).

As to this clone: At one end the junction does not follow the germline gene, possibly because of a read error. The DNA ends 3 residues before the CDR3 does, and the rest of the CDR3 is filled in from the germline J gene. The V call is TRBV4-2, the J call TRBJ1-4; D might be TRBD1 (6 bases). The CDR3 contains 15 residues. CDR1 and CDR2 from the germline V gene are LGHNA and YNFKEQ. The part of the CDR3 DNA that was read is TGCGCCAGCAGCGCAAGGAGGGGGTTGAGAGAAAAA. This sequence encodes CASSARRGLREK. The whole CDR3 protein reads CASSARRGLREKLFF.

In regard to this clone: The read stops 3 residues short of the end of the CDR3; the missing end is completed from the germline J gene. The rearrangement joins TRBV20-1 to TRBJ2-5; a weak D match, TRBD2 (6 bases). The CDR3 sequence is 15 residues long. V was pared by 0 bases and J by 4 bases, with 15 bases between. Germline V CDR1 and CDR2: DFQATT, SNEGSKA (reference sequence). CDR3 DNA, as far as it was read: TGCAGTGCTAGAGATCGGTGGGGGGTGGGAGAGACC. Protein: CSARDRWGVGET. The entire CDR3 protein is CSARDRWGVGETQYF.

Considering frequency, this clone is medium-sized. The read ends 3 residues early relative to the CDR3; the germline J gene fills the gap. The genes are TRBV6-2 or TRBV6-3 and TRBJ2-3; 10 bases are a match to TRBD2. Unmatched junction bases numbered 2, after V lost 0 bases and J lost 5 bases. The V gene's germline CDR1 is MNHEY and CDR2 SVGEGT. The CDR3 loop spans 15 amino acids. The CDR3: CASSYSSSGGDTQYF. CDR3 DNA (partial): TGTGCCAGCAGTTACTCGTCTAGCGGGGGAGATACG.

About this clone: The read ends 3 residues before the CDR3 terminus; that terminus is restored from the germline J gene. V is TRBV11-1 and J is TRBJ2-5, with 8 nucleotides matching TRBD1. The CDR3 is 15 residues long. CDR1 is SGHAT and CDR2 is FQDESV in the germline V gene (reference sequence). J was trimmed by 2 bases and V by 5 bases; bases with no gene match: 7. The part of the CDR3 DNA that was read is TGTGCCAGCAGCCGCGCGGGACAGGCACAAGAGACC. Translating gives CASSRAGQAQET. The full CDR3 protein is CASSRAGQAQETQYF.

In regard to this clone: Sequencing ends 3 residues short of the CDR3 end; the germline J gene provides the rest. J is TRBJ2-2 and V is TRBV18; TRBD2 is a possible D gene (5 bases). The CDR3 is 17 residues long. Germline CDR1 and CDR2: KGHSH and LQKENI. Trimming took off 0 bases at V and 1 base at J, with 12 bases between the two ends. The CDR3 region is CASSPPSRAVNTGELFF. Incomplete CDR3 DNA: TGTGCCAGCTCACCACCGAGTCGAGCGGTGAACACCGGGGAG.

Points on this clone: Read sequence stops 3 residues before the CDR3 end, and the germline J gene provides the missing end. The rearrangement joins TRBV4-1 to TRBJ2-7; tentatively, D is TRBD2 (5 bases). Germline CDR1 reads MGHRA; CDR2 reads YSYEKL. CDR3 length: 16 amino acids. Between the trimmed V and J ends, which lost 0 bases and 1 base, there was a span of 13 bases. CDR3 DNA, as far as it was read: TGCGCCAGCAGCCAAGATTGGGCTAGCCGATCCTACGAG. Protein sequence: CASSQDWASRSYE. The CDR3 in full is CASSQDWASRSYEQYF.

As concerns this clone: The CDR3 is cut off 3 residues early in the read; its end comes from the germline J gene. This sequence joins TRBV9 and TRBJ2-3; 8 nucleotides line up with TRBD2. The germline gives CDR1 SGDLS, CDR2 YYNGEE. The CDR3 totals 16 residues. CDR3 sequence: CASSVVPGTSRYPQYF. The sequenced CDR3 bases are TGTGCCAGCAGCGTAGTCCCCGGGACTAGTCGGTATCCG.

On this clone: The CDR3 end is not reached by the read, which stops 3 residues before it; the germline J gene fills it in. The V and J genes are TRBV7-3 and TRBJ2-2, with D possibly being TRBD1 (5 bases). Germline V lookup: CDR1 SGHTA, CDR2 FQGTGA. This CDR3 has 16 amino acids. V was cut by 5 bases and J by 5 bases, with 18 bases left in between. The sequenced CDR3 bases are TGTGCCAGCAGCAGACAGATTAGTGGTCAGACCGGGGAG. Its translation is CASSRQISGQTGE. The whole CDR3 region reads CASSRQISGQTGELFF.

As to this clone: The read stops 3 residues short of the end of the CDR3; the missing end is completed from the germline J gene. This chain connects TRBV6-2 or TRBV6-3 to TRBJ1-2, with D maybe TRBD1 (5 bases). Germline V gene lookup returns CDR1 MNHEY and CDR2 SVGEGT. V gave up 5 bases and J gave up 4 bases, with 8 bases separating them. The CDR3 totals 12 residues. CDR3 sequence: CASSPTVYGYTF. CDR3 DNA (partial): TGTGCCAGCAGTCCGACAGTCTATGGC.

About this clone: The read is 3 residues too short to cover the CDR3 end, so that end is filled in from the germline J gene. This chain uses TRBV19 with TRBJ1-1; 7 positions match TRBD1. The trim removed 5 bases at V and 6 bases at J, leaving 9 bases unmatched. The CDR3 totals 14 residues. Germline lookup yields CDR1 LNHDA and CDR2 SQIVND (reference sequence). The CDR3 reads CASSSRQGPPEAFF. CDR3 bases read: TGTGCCAGTAGTTCCCGACAGGGTCCCCCTGAA. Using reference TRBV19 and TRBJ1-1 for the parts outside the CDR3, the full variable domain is DGGITQSPKYLFRKEGQNVTLSCEQNLNHDAMYWYRQDPGQGLRLIYYSQIVNDFQKGDIAEGYSVSREKKESFPLTVTSAQKNPTAFYLCASSSRQGPPEAFFGQGTRLTVV.

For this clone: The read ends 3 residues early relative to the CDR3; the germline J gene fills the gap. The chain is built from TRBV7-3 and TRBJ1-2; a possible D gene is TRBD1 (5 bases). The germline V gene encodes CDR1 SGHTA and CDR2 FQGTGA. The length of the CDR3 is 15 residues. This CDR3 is CASSSSGGLTDTYTF. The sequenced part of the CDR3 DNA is TGTGCCAGCAGCTCATCGGGGGGACTCACAGATACC.

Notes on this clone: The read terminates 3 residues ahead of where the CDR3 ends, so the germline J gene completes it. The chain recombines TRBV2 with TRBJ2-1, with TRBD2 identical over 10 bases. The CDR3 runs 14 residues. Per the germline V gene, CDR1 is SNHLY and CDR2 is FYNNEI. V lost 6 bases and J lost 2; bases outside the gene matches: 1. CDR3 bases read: TGTGCCAGCAGGAGCGGGGGGGCCTACAATGAG. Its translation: CASRSGGAYNE. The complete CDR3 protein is CASRSGGAYNEQFF.

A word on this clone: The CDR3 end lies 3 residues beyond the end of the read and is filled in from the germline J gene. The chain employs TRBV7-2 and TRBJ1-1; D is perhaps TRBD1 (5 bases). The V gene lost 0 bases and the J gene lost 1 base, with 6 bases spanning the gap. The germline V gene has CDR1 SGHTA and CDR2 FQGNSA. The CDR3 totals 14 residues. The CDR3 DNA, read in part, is TGTGCCAGCAGCTTAGCGGGGGGGAACACTGAA. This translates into CASSLAGGNTE. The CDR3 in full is CASSLAGGNTEAFF.

This chain's CDR3 is CAWSFMRGRRETQYF. The DNA read from the CDR3 is TGTGCCTGGAGTTTTATGCGGGGGCGGAGAGAGACC. The chain recombines TRBV30 with TRBJ2-5, with a tentative D call TRBD2 (7 bases). Read data end 3 residues before the CDR3 end; the end is taken from the germline J gene. CDR3 size: 15 residues. V was clipped by 2 bases and J by 4 bases, with 17 bases between them. Per the germline V gene, CDR1 is GTSNPN and CDR2 is SVGIG (reference sequence).

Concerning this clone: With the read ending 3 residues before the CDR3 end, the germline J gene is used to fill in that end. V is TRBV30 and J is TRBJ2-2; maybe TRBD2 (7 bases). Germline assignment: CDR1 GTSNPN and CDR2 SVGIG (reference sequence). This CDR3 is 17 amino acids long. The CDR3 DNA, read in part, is TGTGCCTGGAGTCCCCTATCCGGGGGGCCGACTAATGAAAAG. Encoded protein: CAWSPLSGGPTNEK. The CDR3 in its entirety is CAWSPLSGGPTNEKLFF.

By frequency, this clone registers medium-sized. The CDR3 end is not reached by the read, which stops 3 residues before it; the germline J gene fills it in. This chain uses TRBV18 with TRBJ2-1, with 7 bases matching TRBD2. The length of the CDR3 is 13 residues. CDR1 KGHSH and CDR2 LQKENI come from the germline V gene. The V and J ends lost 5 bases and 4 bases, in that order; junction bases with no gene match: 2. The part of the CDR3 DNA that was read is TGTGCCAGCTCAATCGGGGGGTACAATGAG. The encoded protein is CASSIGGYNE. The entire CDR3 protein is CASSIGGYNEQFF.

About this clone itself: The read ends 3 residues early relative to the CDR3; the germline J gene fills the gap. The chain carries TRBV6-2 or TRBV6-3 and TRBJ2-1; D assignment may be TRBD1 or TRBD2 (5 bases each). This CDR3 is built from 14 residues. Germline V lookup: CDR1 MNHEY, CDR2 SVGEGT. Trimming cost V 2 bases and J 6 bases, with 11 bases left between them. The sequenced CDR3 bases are TGTGCCAGCAGTTACAAGGGGAGTTCCAATGAG. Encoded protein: CASSYKGSSNE. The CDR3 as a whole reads CASSYKGSSNEQFF.

The CDR3 reads CASSPPTGYEQYF. The sequenced part of the CDR3 DNA is TGTGCCAGCAGCCCCCCGACAGGCTACGAG. The chain uses TRBV7-9 and TRBJ2-7; a possible D gene is TRBD1 (6 bases). The read halts 3 residues ahead of the CDR3 end, with the missing end drawn from the germline J gene. From germline, CDR1 is SEHNR and CDR2 FQNEAQ (reference sequence). CDR3 length equals 13 residues. V gave up 5 bases and J gave up 3 bases, with 11 bases separating them.

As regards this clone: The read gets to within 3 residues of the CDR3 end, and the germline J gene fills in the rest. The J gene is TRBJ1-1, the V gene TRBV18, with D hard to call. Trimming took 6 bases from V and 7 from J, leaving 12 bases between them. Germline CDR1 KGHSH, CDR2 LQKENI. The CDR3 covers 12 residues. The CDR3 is CASSERVGEAFF. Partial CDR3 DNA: TGTGCCAGCTCGGAGCGGGTGGGTGAA.

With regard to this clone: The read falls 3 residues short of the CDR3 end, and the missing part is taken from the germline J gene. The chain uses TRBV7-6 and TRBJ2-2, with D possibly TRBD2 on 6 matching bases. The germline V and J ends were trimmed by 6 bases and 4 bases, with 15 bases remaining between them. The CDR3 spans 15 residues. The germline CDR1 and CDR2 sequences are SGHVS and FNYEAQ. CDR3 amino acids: CASRSTSEITGELFF. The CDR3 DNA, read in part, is TGTGCCAGCAGGTCGACTAGTGAAATCACCGGGGAG.

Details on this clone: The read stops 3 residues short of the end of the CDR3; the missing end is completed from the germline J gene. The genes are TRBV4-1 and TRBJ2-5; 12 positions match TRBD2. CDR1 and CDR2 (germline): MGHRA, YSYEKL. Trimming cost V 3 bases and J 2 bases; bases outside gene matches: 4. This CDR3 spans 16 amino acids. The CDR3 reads CASSHTSGGPQETQYF. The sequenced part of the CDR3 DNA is TGCGCCAGCAGCCACACTAGCGGGGGGCCGCAAGAGACC.

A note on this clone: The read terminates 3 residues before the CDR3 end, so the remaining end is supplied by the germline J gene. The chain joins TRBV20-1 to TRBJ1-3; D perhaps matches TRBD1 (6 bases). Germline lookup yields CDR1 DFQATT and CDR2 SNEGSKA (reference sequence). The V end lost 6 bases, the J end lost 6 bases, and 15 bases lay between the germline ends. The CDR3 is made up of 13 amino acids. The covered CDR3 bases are TGCAGTGCCGAGGGGCAGGGGTTAAACACC. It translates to CSAEGQGLNT. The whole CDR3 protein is CSAEGQGLNTIYF.

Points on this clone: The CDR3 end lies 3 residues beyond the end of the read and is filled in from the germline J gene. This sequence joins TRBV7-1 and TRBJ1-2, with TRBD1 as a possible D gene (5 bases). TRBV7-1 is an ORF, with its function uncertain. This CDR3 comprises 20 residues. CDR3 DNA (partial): TGTGCCAGCAGCTCTACCCCCGGGACTTTACTGTACAAGCCATCCTACGAC. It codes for CASSSTPGTLLYKPSYD. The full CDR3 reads CASSSTPGTLLYKPSYDYTF.

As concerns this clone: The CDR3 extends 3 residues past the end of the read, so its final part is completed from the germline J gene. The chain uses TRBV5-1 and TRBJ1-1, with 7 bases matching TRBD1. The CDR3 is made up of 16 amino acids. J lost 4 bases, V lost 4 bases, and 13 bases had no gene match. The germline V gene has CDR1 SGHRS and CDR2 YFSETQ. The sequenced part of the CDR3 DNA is TGCGCCAGCAGCACCAGACCGACAGGGTTCTTCACTGAA. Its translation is CASSTRPTGFFTE. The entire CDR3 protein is CASSTRPTGFFTEAFF.

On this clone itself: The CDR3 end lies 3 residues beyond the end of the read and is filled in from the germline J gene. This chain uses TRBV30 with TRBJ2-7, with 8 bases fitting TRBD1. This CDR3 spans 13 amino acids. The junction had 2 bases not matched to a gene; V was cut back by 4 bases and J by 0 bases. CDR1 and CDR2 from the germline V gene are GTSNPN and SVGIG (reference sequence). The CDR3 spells CAWITGGSYEQYF. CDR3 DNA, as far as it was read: TGTGCCTGGATAACAGGGGGCTCCTACGAG.